These 26 T cell receptor beta chains share one sample of origin, sequenced in a study of blood T cell repertoires in COVID-19. The method was immunoSEQ multiplex PCR; TCRdb's version includes in-frame clones alone and lacks a portion of them. The sample has 80,000 to 100,000 clones, roughly nine tenths seen once. The sample taken for sequencing was peripheral blood. Receptor source: a human donor with active COVID-19. The donor label of this sample is uncertain.

The rearrangement joins TRBV6-1 to TRBJ2-5; D is perhaps TRBD1 (5 bases). Germline V gene sequence: CDR1 MNHNS, CDR2 SASEGT. This CDR3 is 13 amino acids long. Trimming took off 2 bases at V and 2 bases at J, with 6 bases between the two ends. The CDR3 region is CASSEQGQETQYF. CDR3 nucleotides: TGTGCCAGCAGTGAACAGGGACAAGAGACCCAGTACTTC.

This rearrangement joins TRBV11-1 to TRBJ2-1, with D possibly TRBD2 on 5 matching bases. This CDR3 is built from 13 residues. From germline, CDR1 is SGHAT and CDR2 FQDESV (reference sequence). V was cut by 1 base and J by 7 bases, with 8 bases left in between. The CDR3 DNA sequence: TGTGCCAGCAGCTTAGTAGCGAGGAATGAGCAGTTCTTC. Translated: CASSLVARNEQFF.

As DNA, the CDR3 is TGTGCCAGCAGTGAAGACACGAAAGAGACCCAGTACTTC. It is translated as CASSEDTKETQYF. The chain joins TRBV2 to TRBJ2-5; no reliable D call. This CDR3 has 13 residues. Trimming removed 1 base from V and 3 bases from J, with 6 bases in between. Germline-derived CDR1 and CDR2 are SNHLY and FYNNEI.

This chain connects TRBV28 to TRBJ1-1; D remains unclear. Trimming removed 3 bases at V and 3 bases at J, with 8 bases between. CDR3 length: 13 amino acids. The germline gives CDR1 MDHEN, CDR2 SYDVKM. The CDR3 spells CASSFSGYTEAFF. The CDR3 DNA reads TGTGCCAGCAGTTTCTCGGGGTACACTGAAGCTTTCTTT.

As concerns this clone: One end of the junction fails to match germline, which may point to a read error. The rearrangement uses TRBV7-8 and TRBJ2-7; a possible D gene is TRBD1 (6 bases). The CDR3 runs 13 residues. The germline V gene encodes CDR1 SGHVS and CDR2 FQNEAQ. This CDR3 is CASSVAQGNEQYF. CDR3 bases: TGTGCCAGCAGCGTAGCCCAGGGGAACGAGCAGTACTTC.

The V call is TRBV24-1, the J call TRBJ2-7, with 12 nucleotides matching TRBD1. This CDR3 comprises 16 residues. The V gene's germline CDR1 is KGHDR and CDR2 SFDVKD. V dropped 2 bases and J dropped 4; count of bases not matched to a gene: 5. This CDR3 is CATSDSSGQGAYEQYF. The CDR3 DNA reads as TGTGCCACCAGTGATTCGTCGGGACAGGGGGCATACGAGCAGTACTTC.

The rearrangement links TRBV27 to TRBJ2-1; no clear D. Between the trimmed V and J ends, which lost 5 bases and 7 bases, there was a span of 12 bases. The CDR3 length is 13 residues. Germline-derived CDR1 and CDR2 are MNHEY and SMNVEV (reference sequence). The CDR3 protein is CASSPQEKNEQFF. CDR3 bases: TGTGCCAGCAGTCCCCAGGAAAAAAATGAGCAGTTCTTC.

V usage is TRBV28 and J usage is TRBJ2-1; TRBD2 agrees at 12 bases. The CDR3 has 18 residues. Germline assignment: CDR1 MDHEN and CDR2 SYDVKM. Trimming cost V 7 bases and J 1 base; bases outside gene matches: 11. The chain's CDR3 is CASKSSGGDGQSYNEQFF. CDR3 DNA sequence: TGTGCCAGCAAATCTAGCGGGGGGGATGGGCAGTCCTACAATGAGCAGTTCTTC. Full variable domain (missing parts from reference TRBV28 and TRBJ2-1): DVKVTQSSRYLVKRTGEKVFLECVQDMDHENMFWYRQDPGLGLRLIYFSYDVKMKEKGDIPEGYSVSREKKERFSLILESASTNQTSMYLCASKSSGGDGQSYNEQFFGPGTRLTVL.

This sequence joins TRBV7-2 and TRBJ1-1, with TRBD1 identical over 11 bases. Germline CDR1 SGHTA, CDR2 FQGNSA. The J segment lost 6 bases and the V segment lost 3 bases, leaving 9 bases of the junction unmatched. The CDR3 totals 16 residues. In DNA, the CDR3 is TGTGCCAGCAGCTTGGGGACAGGGGGACCGGTGGCTGAAGCTTTCTTT. It yields the protein CASSLGTGGPVAEAFF.

This clone was recorded once. V and J are TRBV13 and TRBJ2-3; D gene ambiguous. Germline CDR1 and CDR2: PRHDT and FYEKMQ (reference sequence). The CDR3 loop spans 14 amino acids. Deletions cut 4 bases from V and 1 base from J, with 9 bases between. The CDR3 spells CASSYGRGTDTQYF. The CDR3 DNA reads TGTGCCAGCAGCTATGGGCGTGGCACAGATACGCAGTATTTT.

V usage is TRBV9 and J usage is TRBJ2-4; weak D call: TRBD1 (6 bases). The V end lost 4 bases, the J end lost 0 bases, and 17 bases lay between the germline ends. Per germline, CDR1 SGDLS and CDR2 YYNGEE. The length of the CDR3 is 17 residues. The CDR3 protein is CASSPTGHLIAKNIQYF. The CDR3 DNA follows: TGTGCCAGCAGCCCCACGGGACATTTAATAGCCAAAAACATTCAGTACTTC.

This chain joins TRBV3-1 (or the pseudogene TRBV3-2) and TRBJ1-1; D is undetermined. CDR3 size: 14 residues. V was shortened by 0 bases and J by 5 bases, with 10 bases between the two germline ends. Per germline, CDR1 LGHDT and CDR2 YNNKEL (reference sequence). The CDR3 spells CASSQEVSFTEAFF. The CDR3 DNA follows: TGTGCCAGCAGCCAAGAAGTGAGTTTTACTGAAGCTTTCTTT.

J is TRBJ2-3 and V is TRBV5-1, with a tentative D call TRBD2 (6 bases). The germline CDR1 and CDR2 sequences are SGHRS and YFSETQ. The CDR3 length is 16 residues. V lost 4 bases to trimming and J lost 4 bases, with 19 bases between them. The CDR3 region is CASSPWDGGGADTQYF. In nucleotides, the CDR3 is TGCGCCAGCAGCCCATGGGACGGGGGTGGCGCAGATACGCAGTATTTT.

The chain carries TRBV5-6 and TRBJ1-4, with a tentative D call TRBD1 (5 bases). The V and J ends lost 0 bases and 3 bases respectively, with 9 bases between them. Looked up from germline, CDR1 is SGHDT and CDR2 is YYEEEE. CDR3 length equals 15 residues. The CDR3 region is CASSLGGGSNEKLFF. CDR3 bases: TGTGCCAGCAGCTTGGGGGGCGGATCTAATGAAAAACTGTTTTTT.

The rearrangement uses TRBV3-1 (or the pseudogene TRBV3-2) and TRBJ2-5; D may be TRBD2 (6 bases). The CDR3 contains 17 residues. Germline assignment: CDR1 LGHDT and CDR2 YNNKEL (reference sequence). V shed 2 bases and J shed 4 bases, with 20 bases lying between them. CDR3 sequence (DNA): TGTGCCAGCAGCCAAAGTTGGGACTCCCTAATTGGAGAGACCCAGTACTTC. Its protein product is CASSQSWDSLIGETQYF.

DNA for the CDR3: TGTGCCAGCAGCCAACGGGGGGGCCTCTACGAGCAGTACTTC. It yields the protein CASSQRGGLYEQYF. The chain recombines TRBV7-2 with TRBJ2-7; 8 bases align to TRBD2. Per the germline V gene, CDR1 is SGHTA and CDR2 is FQGNSA. CDR3 length: 14 residues. With 5 bases clipped from V and 3 bases from J, the junction kept 6 bases outside the gene matches.

The table lists this clone with a count of one. CDR3 protein: CASSLEEGEAQYF. In nucleotides, the CDR3 is TGTGCCAGCAGCTTAGAAGAGGGAGAGGCGCAGTATTTT. This chain joins TRBV11-2 and TRBJ2-3, with a possible D match to TRBD2 (5 bases). This CDR3 has 13 residues. CDR1 is SGHAT and CDR2 is FQNNGV in the germline V gene. Deletions cut 0 bases from V and 10 bases from J, with 11 bases between.

This clone was picked up one time. The chain joins TRBV5-5 to TRBJ1-2; D not certain. Trimming left V 2 bases short and J 0 bases short, with 11 bases between. Germline V CDR1 and CDR2: SGHKS, YYEKEE (reference sequence). The CDR3 spans 15 residues. CDR3 protein: CASSFAGNPNYGYTF. The CDR3 nucleotides read TGTGCCAGCAGCTTTGCGGGAAATCCTAACTATGGCTACACCTTC. Full variable domain (outside the CDR3, taken from reference TRBV5-5 and TRBJ1-2): DAGVTQSPTHLIKTRGQQVTLRCSPISGHKSVSWYQQVLGQGPQFIFQYYEKEERGRGNFPDRFSARQFPNYSSELNVNALLLGDSALYLCASSFAGNPNYGYTFGSGTRLTVV.

The chain has TRBV6-2 or TRBV6-3 and TRBJ1-5; D ambiguous. Trimming took 6 bases from V and 2 from J, leaving 8 bases between them. Germline V gene sequence: CDR1 MNHEY, CDR2 SVGEGT. The CDR3 spans 13 residues. DNA for the CDR3: TGTGCCAGCAGCTCGGCGGGCAATCAGCCCCAGCATTTT. Translation gives CASSSAGNQPQHF.

The CDR3 region is CASSIKGQRLYGYTF. CDR3 DNA: TGTGCCAGTAGTATAAAGGGACAGAGGCTCTATGGCTACACCTTC. This chain connects TRBV19 to TRBJ1-2; 7 bases align to TRBD1. The germline gives CDR1 LNHDA, CDR2 SQIVND (reference sequence). CDR3 length equals 15 residues. V was pared by 2 bases and J by 4 bases, with 7 bases of the junction left unmatched.

V usage is TRBV28 and J usage is TRBJ1-1, with D uncertain. Between the trimmed V and J ends, which lost 5 bases and 4 bases, there was a span of 17 bases. CDR3 size: 15 residues. Germline assignment: CDR1 MDHEN and CDR2 SYDVKM. The DNA for the CDR3 is TGTGCCAGCAGTCCTGGTGTGGAGGGAAGCACTGAAGCTTTCTTT. Protein: CASSPGVEGSTEAFF. Combining the CDR3 with reference TRBV28 and TRBJ1-1 gives the whole variable domain DVKVTQSSRYLVKRTGEKVFLECVQDMDHENMFWYRQDPGLGLRLIYFSYDVKMKEKGDIPEGYSVSREKKERFSLILESASTNQTSMYLCASSPGVEGSTEAFFGQGTRLTVV.

This clone was seen once. V gene TRBV6-5 combines with J gene TRBJ1-6; 9 bases are a match to TRBD1. The CDR3 loop spans 16 amino acids. V gave up 0 bases and J gave up 8 bases; unmatched junction bases: 5. Germline V gene lookup returns CDR1 MNHEY and CDR2 SVGAGI. The CDR3, as DNA: TGTGCCAGCAGTTACTCGTCGGGACAGGGTTATTCACCCCTCCACTTT. Amino acid sequence: CASSYSSGQGYSPLHF.

The genes are TRBV27 and TRBJ2-7; 10 bases map to TRBD1. The CDR3 spans 17 residues. V lost 5 bases and J lost 2; bases outside the gene matches: 12. The V gene's germline CDR1 is MNHEY and CDR2 SMNVEV (reference sequence). CDR3 nucleotide sequence: TGTGCCAGCAGTGCTATGACAGGGGGCTATTCTGCCTACGAGCAGTACTTC. Translated: CASSAMTGGYSAYEQYF.

This chain uses TRBV19 with TRBJ2-3; 16 bases are a match to TRBD2. Germline trimming cut 0 bases from V and 6 bases from J; bases unmatched to any gene: 6. The germline V gene has CDR1 LNHDA and CDR2 SQIVND (reference sequence). CDR3 length equals 18 residues. The DNA of the CDR3 is TGTGCCAGTAGTATAGATGGCGGGACTAGCGGGGGGGTGGATACGCAGTATTTT. Translating gives CASSIDGGTSGGVDTQYF.

The chain employs TRBV5-4 and TRBJ2-7; the match to TRBD1 covers 7 bases. The V segment lost 4 bases and the J segment 0 bases; nucleotides outside the gene matches: 4. Per the germline V gene, CDR1 is SGHNT and CDR2 is YYREEE (reference sequence). The CDR3 is made up of 14 amino acids. CDR3 DNA: TGTGCCAGCAGCCCGGACAGGAGCTCCTACGAGCAGTACTTC. Its translation is CASSPDRSSYEQYF.

The chain couples TRBV10-3 to TRBJ1-6; D is unresolved. This CDR3 has 16 residues. With 0 bases removed from V and 10 bases from J, the gap between germline ends came to 16 bases. CDR1 and CDR2 (germline): ENHRY, SYGVKD. CDR3 coding DNA: TGTGCCATCAGTGAGTCGACGGGAGCTTGGGGATCACCCCTCCACTTT. This codes for CAISESTGAWGSPLHF.